This is a list of T cell receptor beta chains from one sample in a study of T-cell memory formation after mild COVID-19. MiXCR, run by TCRdb on the 5' RACE reads, gives a single entry per CDR3 protein. Among approximately 580,000 distinct CDR3 sequences listed, just over 20% were seen once. The sample comprised PBMCs or a T cell subset sorted from them (not recorded which). These receptors all stem from an adult woman who had mild COVID-19 (a few samples of this study predate the infection). Cell type and time point are not known. Both conserved end residues are part of each CDR3. Fields, in order: CDR3 length, V gene, J gene, CDR3 protein.

>20|TRBV11-2|TRBJ2-7
CASSPRQRKSPWDSDYEQYF
>15|TRBV30|TRBJ2-2
CAWSVGGTNTGELFF
>17|TRBV11-3|TRBJ2-2
CASSPPNHIGSTGELFF
>11|TRBV1|TRBJ2-5
CTSSLGETQYF
>11|TRBV29-1|TRBJ2-7
CSVKGDYEQYF
>16|TRBV20-1|TRBJ1-6
CSARKGGTGLNSPLHF
>16|TRBV6-6|TRBJ2-2
CASSYISGTNTGELFF
>13|TRBV10-3|TRBJ2-7
CAISVEISYEQYF
>16|TRBV6-5|TRBJ2-5
CASSYSSGSVQETQYF
>16|TRBV20-1|TRBJ2-3
CSAPTSGRTGTDTQYF
>13|TRBV7-8|TRBJ2-7
CASSLDWGIGQYF
>12|TRBV6-2/TRBV6-3|TRBJ1-5
CASGSVAGPQHF
>15|TRBV7-9|TRBJ1-1
CASSLWTGVNTEAFF
>14|TRBV6-5|TRBJ1-5
CASSYGGGNQPQHF
>14|TRBV6-2/TRBV6-3|TRBJ1-2
CASSTGLIDYGYTF
>13|TRBV4-3|TRBJ2-3
CASSQTYLDTQYF